Listed here are 9 T cell receptor beta chains from one sample, sequenced in a study of blood T cell repertoires in COVID-19. The table came from immunoSEQ multiplex PCR; TCRdb's copy has only in-frame clones and leaves some out. The sample lists approximately 290,000 clones, approximately 92% occurring once. The sequencing sample was made of PBMCs or T cells enriched from blood (not recorded which). Receptors originate from a woman under 40 who had recovered from COVID-19.

The chain is built from TRBV7-8 and TRBJ1-4; D is ambiguous. The ends were cut back, 2 bases at V and 5 bases at J, with 6 bases in the middle. The CDR3 has 13 amino acids. Per germline, CDR1 SGHVS and CDR2 FQNEAQ. The CDR3 protein is CASSLSLNEKLFF. DNA for the CDR3: TGTGCCAGCAGCTTAAGCTTAAATGAAAAACTGTTTTTT.

The chain links TRBV6-2 or TRBV6-3 to TRBJ2-7; TRBD1 might be the D (5 bases). The CDR3 loop spans 16 amino acids. V was clipped by 0 bases and J by 0 bases, with 12 bases between them. Germline loops: CDR1 MNHEY, CDR2 SVGEGT. The CDR3 is CASSYSGQAFSYEQYF. CDR3 coding DNA: TGTGCCAGCAGTTACTCGGGGCAGGCCTTCTCCTACGAGCAGTACTTC.

The V and J genes are TRBV9 and TRBJ2-7, with TRBD1 identical over 8 bases. This CDR3 region has 14 residues. Losses at the gene ends were 4 bases for V and 3 bases for J; bases not matched to a gene: 6. Germline lookup yields CDR1 SGDLS and CDR2 YYNGEE. CDR3 coding DNA: TGTGCCAGCAGCAAGACAGGGGTTTTCTACGAGCAGTACTTC. The encoded protein is CASSKTGVFYEQYF.

This clone was picked up a small number of times. This rearrangement joins TRBV6-5 to TRBJ2-7; TRBD2 matches 11 bases. Per germline, CDR1 MNHEY and CDR2 SVGAGI. This CDR3 is 15 amino acids long. The ends lost 6 bases at V and 7 bases at J; junction bases unmatched: 11. CDR3 amino acids: CASSLGTSGSGEQYF. CDR3 nucleotide sequence: TGTGCCAGCAGCCTAGGTACTAGCGGGAGCGGAGAGCAGTACTTC.

The chain employs TRBV11-2 and TRBJ1-3; unclear D gene. This CDR3 is built from 12 residues. Between the trimmed V and J ends, which lost 2 bases and 4 bases, there was a span of 3 bases. Germline V gene data show CDR1 as SGHAT and CDR2 as FQNNGV. In DNA form, the CDR3 reads TGTGCCAGCAGCTTAAGCGGAAACACCATATATTTT. This codes for CASSLSGNTIYF.

The chain is built from TRBV5-8 and TRBJ2-1; 9 nucleotides match TRBD2. Germline loops: CDR1 SGHTS, CDR2 YDEGEE. V lost 1 base, J lost 7 bases, and 3 bases stayed unmatched. There are 14 residues in the CDR3. The CDR3 DNA reads TGTGCCAGCAGCTTGACTAGCGGGTCAAATGAGCAGTTCTTC. Amino acid sequence: CASSLTSGSNEQFF.

As concerns this clone: The sample has other DNA sequences that encode this CDR3 too. The J gene is TRBJ2-7, the V gene TRBV5-1; D may be TRBD2 (5 bases). V lost 0 bases to trimming and J lost 3 bases, with 10 bases between them. CDR1 SGHRS and CDR2 YFSETQ come from the germline V gene. The CDR3 contains 14 residues. CDR3 region: CASSLGGRLYEQYF. In DNA form, the CDR3 reads TGCGCCAGCAGCTTGGGAGGGAGACTCTACGAGCAGTACTTC.

CDR3 DNA sequence: TGTGCCAGCAGTGAAGGTGAGAGTCAGCCCCAGCATTTT. This gives the protein CASSEGESQPQHF. This chain links TRBV6-1 with TRBJ1-5; no definite D call. The germline V gene has CDR1 MNHNS and CDR2 SASEGT. V was pared by 1 base and J by 6 bases, with 7 bases between. The CDR3 loop spans 13 amino acids.

This clone was counted a few times. The chain joins TRBV7-9 to TRBJ2-7; tentatively, D is TRBD1 (6 bases). In germline, CDR1 is SEHNR, CDR2 FQNEAQ (reference sequence). The CDR3 is 14 amino acids. The germline V and J ends were trimmed by 4 bases and 3 bases, with 13 bases remaining between them. The chain's CDR3 is CASSSGTIFYEQYF. CDR3 DNA: TGTGCCAGCAGCTCCGGGACAATATTCTACGAGCAGTACTTC. Drawing the rest from reference TRBV7-9 and TRBJ2-7, the complete variable domain is DTGVSQNPRHKITKRGQNVTFRCDPISEHNRLYWYRQTLGQGPEFLTYFQNEAQLEKSRLLSDRFSAERPKGSFSTLEIQRTEQGDSAMYLCASSSGTIFYEQYFGPGTRLTVT.